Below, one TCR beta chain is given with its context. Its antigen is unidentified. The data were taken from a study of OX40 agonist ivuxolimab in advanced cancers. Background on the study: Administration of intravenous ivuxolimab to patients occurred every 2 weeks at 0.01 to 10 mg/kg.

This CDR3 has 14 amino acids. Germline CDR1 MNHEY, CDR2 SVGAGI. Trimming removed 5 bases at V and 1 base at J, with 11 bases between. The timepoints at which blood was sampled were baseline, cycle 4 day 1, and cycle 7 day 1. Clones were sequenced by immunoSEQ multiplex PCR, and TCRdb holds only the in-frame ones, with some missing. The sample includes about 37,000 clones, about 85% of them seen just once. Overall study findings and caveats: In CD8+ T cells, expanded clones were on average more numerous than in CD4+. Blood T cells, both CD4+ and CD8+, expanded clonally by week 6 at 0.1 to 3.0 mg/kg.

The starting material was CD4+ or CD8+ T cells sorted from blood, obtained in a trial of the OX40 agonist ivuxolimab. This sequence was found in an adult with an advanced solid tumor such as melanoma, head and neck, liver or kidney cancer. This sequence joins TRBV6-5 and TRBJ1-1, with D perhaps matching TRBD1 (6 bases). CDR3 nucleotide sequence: TGTGCCAGCAGTGAGTCCAGGGGGAACACTGAAGCTTTCTTT. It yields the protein CASSESRGNTEAFF.